A selection of T cell receptor beta chains follows, all from one sample in a study of T cell repertoires in cytomegalovirus infection. TCRdb analysed the reads with MiXCR anew, one entry per CDR3 protein. The sample has roughly 860,000 distinct CDR3 sequences; 30% to 35% are singletons. No antigen has been assigned to these receptors. Here the sequenced sample was cultured CD8+ T cells from PBMCs, taken from culture after CMV antigen stimulation. These receptor sequences come from a human donor in good health (CMV status not recorded). Some clones in this sample may be carry-over from other donors' samples. The CDR3 runs from the conserved cysteine through the conserved F or W. A D gene is named only where the DNA matches it firmly. Size is stated for part of the rows, as once, few or many counts, or as a class when the clone is expanded.

V gene	J gene	D gene	clone size	CDR3 DNA	CDR3 protein
TRBV7-6	TRBJ1-5	TRBD1	.	TGTGCCAGCAGCACCAACGAGGTGCTTACAGGGGGAGATCAGCCCCAGCATTTT	CASSTNEVLTGGDQPQHF
TRBV7-3	TRBJ2-5	.	.	TGTGCCAGCAGCCTCCTTGGACTTACCGGGGAGACCCAGTACTTC	CASSLLGLTGETQYF
TRBV20-1	TRBJ1-6	TRBD1	.	TGCAGTGCAGGGACAGTCGATTTTGTTGTACCCCTCCACTTT	CSAGTVDFVVPLHF
TRBV20-1	TRBJ2-7	TRBD2	few	TGCAGTGCTCCCAGGAGCGGGGGACAATCTCCCTACGAGCAGTACTTC	CSAPRSGGQSPYEQYF
TRBV11-1	TRBJ1-5	.	few	TGTGCCAGCAGCTATAGGCCCCAGGGGATAAAATTTTATAGCAATCAGCCCCAGCATTTT	CASSYRPQGIKFYSNQPQHF
TRBV6-6	TRBJ1-5	.	few	TGTGCCAGCCAAAGGGCACCAGAACGTCAGCCCCAGCATTTT	CASQRAPERQPQHF
TRBV14	TRBJ2-5	TRBD2	.	TGTGCCAGCAGCCAACTGGGACTAGCGGGGGGCGTTTACCAAGAGACCCAGTACTTC	CASSQLGLAGGVYQETQYF
TRBV7-2	TRBJ1-1	.	few	TGTGCCAGCAGCTTAGCTAGCCGGACTGAAGCTTTCTTT	CASSLASRTEAFF
TRBV27	TRBJ2-3	TRBD2	.	TGTGCCAGCAGCCGACGGGGGGGGATCACAGATACGCAGTATTTT	CASSRRGGITDTQYF
TRBV12-5	TRBJ1-2	.	few	TGTGCTAGTGGTTTAGTTGGCTATGGCTACACCTTC	CASGLVGYGYTF
TRBV5-4	TRBJ2-1	TRBD1	.	TGTGCCAGCAGCTGGACAGGGACGGATGAGCAGTTCTTC	CASSWTGTDEQFF
TRBV11-2	TRBJ2-7	TRBD1	.	TGTGCCAGCAGCCGTCGGGACAGGGGGCTTTACGAGCAGTACTTC	CASSRRDRGLYEQYF
TRBV19	TRBJ1-2	.	few	TGTGCCAGTAGTATGACGGGAGGGTTCGATGGCTACACCTTC	CASSMTGGFDGYTF
TRBV4-1	TRBJ1-6	TRBD1	few	TGCGCCAGCAGCCAGGCAGGGGGCGGCACCTATAATTCACCCCTCCACTTT	CASSQAGGGTYNSPLHF
TRBV12-5	TRBJ1-2	.	few	TGTGCTAGTGGTCCGCGACAGATCTATGGCTACACCTTC	CASGPRQIYGYTF
TRBV28	TRBJ2-1	TRBD2	few	TGTGCCAGCGGGGGAGCGGGGTTGTACAATGAGCAGTTCTTC	CASGGAGLYNEQFF
TRBV5-6	TRBJ2-2	TRBD1	once	TGTGCCAGCACTCCGGACAGGGCCTACACCGGGGAGCTGTTTTTT	CASTPDRAYTGELFF
TRBV2	TRBJ2-2	TRBD1	.	TGTGCCAGCAGTGAGGGACAGGGACTATACACCGGGGAGCTGTTTTTT	CASSEGQGLYTGELFF
TRBV5-1	TRBJ2-3	.	few	TGCGCCAGCAGCGGGGCAGAGGGAATCACAGATACGCAGTATTTT	CASSGAEGITDTQYF
TRBV7-9	TRBJ2-7	TRBD1	few	TGTGCCAGCAGCTTAGACTCAGGGGGACGCGAGCAGTACTTC	CASSLDSGGREQYF
TRBV4-3	TRBJ2-1	.	.	TGCGCCAGCAGCCAAGTAAATTCGCCGACCAATGAGCAGTTCTTC	CASSQVNSPTNEQFF
TRBV7-2	TRBJ2-3	.	many	TGTGCCAGCAGCGTACTACAGGGTTGGACAGATACGCAGTATTTT	CASSVLQGWTDTQYF
TRBV7-4	TRBJ2-4	TRBD1	.	TGTGCCAGCAGCCCCCCGACAGGGTCCAGAAACATTCAGTACTTC	CASSPPTGSRNIQYF
TRBV5-1	TRBJ1-1	.	.	TGCGCCAGCTGGGGTGACCGGGGCATCGACACTGAAGCTTTCTTT	CASWGDRGIDTEAFF
TRBV7-2	TRBJ2-2	.	many	TGTGCCAGCAGTTCAGGGGTTCCGAGCACCGGGGAGCTGTTTTTT	CASSSGVPSTGELFF
TRBV4-1	TRBJ2-5	.	.	TGCGCCAGCAGCCAAGAGGAGGGACAGAGTAAGGAGACCCAGTACTTC	CASSQEEGQSKETQYF
TRBV19	TRBJ1-2	.	.	TGTGCCAGTTCCTCAGGGCCTTCCTCGGGCTACACCTTC	CASSSGPSSGYTF